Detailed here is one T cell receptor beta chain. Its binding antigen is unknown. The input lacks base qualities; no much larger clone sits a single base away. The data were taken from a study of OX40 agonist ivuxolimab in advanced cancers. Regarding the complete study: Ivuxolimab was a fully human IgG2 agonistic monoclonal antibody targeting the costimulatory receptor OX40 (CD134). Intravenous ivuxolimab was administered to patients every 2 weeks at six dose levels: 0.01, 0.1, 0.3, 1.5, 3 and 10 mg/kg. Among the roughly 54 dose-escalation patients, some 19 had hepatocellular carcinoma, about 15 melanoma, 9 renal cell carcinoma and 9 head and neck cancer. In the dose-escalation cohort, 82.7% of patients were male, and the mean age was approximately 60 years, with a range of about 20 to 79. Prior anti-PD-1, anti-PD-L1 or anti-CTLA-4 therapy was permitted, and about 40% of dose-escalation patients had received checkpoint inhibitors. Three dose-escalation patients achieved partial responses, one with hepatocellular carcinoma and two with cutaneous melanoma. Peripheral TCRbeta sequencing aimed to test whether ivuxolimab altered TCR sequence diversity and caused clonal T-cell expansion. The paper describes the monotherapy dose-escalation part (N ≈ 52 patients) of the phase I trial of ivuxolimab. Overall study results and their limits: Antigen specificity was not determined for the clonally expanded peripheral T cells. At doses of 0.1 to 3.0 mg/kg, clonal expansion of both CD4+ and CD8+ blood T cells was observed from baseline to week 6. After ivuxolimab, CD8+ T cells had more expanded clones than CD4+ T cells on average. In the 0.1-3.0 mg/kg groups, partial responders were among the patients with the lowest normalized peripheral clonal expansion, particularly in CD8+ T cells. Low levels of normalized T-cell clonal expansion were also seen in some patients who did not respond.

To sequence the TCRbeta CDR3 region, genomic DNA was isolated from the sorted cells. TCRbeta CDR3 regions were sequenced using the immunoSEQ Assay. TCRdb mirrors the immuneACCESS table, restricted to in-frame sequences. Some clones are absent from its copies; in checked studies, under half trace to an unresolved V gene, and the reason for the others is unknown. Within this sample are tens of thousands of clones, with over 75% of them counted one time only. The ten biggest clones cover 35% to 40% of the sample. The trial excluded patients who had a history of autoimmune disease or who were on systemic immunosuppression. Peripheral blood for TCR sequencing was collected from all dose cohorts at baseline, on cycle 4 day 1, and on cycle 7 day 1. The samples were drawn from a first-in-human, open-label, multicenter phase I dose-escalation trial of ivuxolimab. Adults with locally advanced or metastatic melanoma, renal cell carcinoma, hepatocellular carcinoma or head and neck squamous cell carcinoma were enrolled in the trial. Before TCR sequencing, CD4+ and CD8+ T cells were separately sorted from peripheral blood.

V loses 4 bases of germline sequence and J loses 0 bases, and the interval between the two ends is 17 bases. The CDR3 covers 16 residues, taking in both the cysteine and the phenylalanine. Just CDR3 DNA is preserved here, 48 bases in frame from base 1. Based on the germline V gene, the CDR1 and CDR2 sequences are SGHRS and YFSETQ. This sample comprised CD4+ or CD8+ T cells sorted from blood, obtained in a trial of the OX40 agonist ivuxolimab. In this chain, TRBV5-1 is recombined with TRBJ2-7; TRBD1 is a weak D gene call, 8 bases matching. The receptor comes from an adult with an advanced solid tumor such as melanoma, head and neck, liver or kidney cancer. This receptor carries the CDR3 CASSTHRGDYSYEQYF. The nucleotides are TGCGCCAGCAGCACTCACAGGGGGGACTACTCCTACGAGCAGTACTTC.